One sample yielded the 26 T cell receptor beta chains listed below, sequenced in a study of blood T cell repertoires in COVID-19. The data were produced by immunoSEQ multiplex PCR, yet TCRdb's version contains in-frame clones alone and is incomplete. Of some 110,000 clones listed, 82% are singletons. Material: peripheral blood. These receptors all stem from a woman in her seventies with acute or convalescent COVID-19.

This chain links TRBV9 with TRBJ2-2; 10 bases agree with TRBD2. The J segment lost 4 bases and the V segment lost 4 bases, leaving 4 bases of the junction unmatched. CDR3 length: 15 residues. Germline assignment: CDR1 SGDLS and CDR2 YYNGEE. CDR3 residues: CASSLSGGGTGELFF. CDR3 bases: TGTGCCAGCAGCCTCAGCGGGGGGGGCACCGGGGAGCTGTTTTTT.

A word on this clone: The junction shows a germline mismatch at one end, possibly a read error. The genes are TRBV6-2 or TRBV6-3 and TRBJ2-3; the match to TRBD2 covers 8 bases. Germline V gene lookup returns CDR1 MNHEY and CDR2 SVGEGT. The CDR3 spans 15 residues. In DNA, the CDR3 is TGTGCCACCAGTCGGGGGGGGTCCTATGGAGATACGCAGTATTTT. Translation gives CATSRGGSYGDTQYF.

CDR3 amino acids: CASLGQGSYNEQFF. The CDR3 coding sequence is TGTGCCAGCCTCGGACAGGGATCCTACAATGAGCAGTTCTTC. The chain employs TRBV7-2 and TRBJ2-1, with 8 bases matching TRBD1. V shed 8 bases, J shed 1 base, and the junction held 4 bases outside the gene matches. Germline loops: CDR1 SGHTA, CDR2 FQGNSA. This CDR3 comprises 14 residues.

The chain employs TRBV19 and TRBJ1-2; D is unresolved. The germline V gene encodes CDR1 LNHDA and CDR2 SQIVND (reference sequence). Trimming removed 9 bases from V and 5 bases from J, with 13 bases in between. This CDR3 is built from 12 residues. The CDR3 DNA reads TGTGCCAGCGCAAGGGCGGGATATGGCTACACCTTC. Residues: CASARAGYGYTF.

The chain is built from TRBV7-5 and TRBJ2-2; the D call in the table, TRBD2, was not verified against the DNA. TRBV7-5 is reported as a pseudogene. CDR3 length: 18 residues. The CDR3 reads CVRSLTTRSRLPTGELFF. The CDR3 coding sequence is TGTGTCAGAAGCTTAACAACCCGGTCCCGACTCCCCACCGGGGAGCTGTTTTTT.

In this sample, this clone turned up once. The chain joins TRBV11-2 to TRBJ2-2, with D perhaps TRBD1 (6 bases). This CDR3 is built from 16 residues. Germline loops: CDR1 SGHAT, CDR2 FQNNGV. Deletions cut 5 bases from V and 5 bases from J, with 18 bases between. Here the CDR3 reads CASSLIRGYSTGELFF. In DNA, the CDR3 is TGTGCCAGCAGCCTTATAAGGGGGTATAGTACCGGGGAGCTGTTTTTT.

The rearrangement links TRBV19 to TRBJ1-1; 10 bases are a match to TRBD1. V trimming: 4 bases; J trimming: 4 bases; junction bases outside the gene matches: 6. Per the germline V gene, CDR1 is LNHDA and CDR2 is SQIVND (reference sequence). This CDR3 comprises 15 residues. The CDR3 loop reads CASSTMTGGFTEAFF. The CDR3 DNA follows: TGTGCCAGTAGTACCATGACAGGGGGCTTCACTGAAGCTTTCTTT.

This chain uses TRBV18 with TRBJ2-1; D not certain. The germline V gene has CDR1 KGHSH and CDR2 LQKENI. CDR3 length: 12 residues. V lost 0 bases and J lost 6, with 3 bases in between. This chain's CDR3 is CASSPPVNEQFF. As DNA, the CDR3 is TGTGCCAGCTCACCACCCGTCAATGAGCAGTTCTTC.

This clone came up once. The genes are TRBV19 and TRBJ2-6; 7 bases are shared with TRBD2. In germline, CDR1 is LNHDA, CDR2 SQIVND (reference sequence). The V gene end was trimmed by 7 bases and the J gene end by 4 bases; junction bases not matched to a gene: 10. The length of the CDR3 is 16 residues. The CDR3 DNA reads as TGTGCCAGTAAGCCCGTGGGAGGGTCCGGGGCCAACGTCCTGACTTTC. Translating it yields CASKPVGGSGANVLTF.

The V call is TRBV19, the J call TRBJ1-1; D unresolved. Germline lookup yields CDR1 LNHDA and CDR2 SQIVND (reference sequence). This CDR3 comprises 14 residues. Deletions cut 5 bases from V and 1 base from J, with 11 bases between. The CDR3 here is CASSYLPGNTEAFF. In DNA form, the CDR3 reads TGTGCCAGTAGTTATTTACCGGGGAACACTGAAGCTTTCTTT.

The chain has TRBV3-1 (or the pseudogene TRBV3-2) and TRBJ1-1; D might be TRBD1 (5 bases). From germline, CDR1 is LGHDT and CDR2 YNNKEL (reference sequence). This CDR3 contains 14 residues. Trimming stripped 5 bases from V and 3 bases from J, with 13 bases between. CDR3 nucleotide sequence: TGTGCCAGCAGCTCGGTTGCGGGGGACACTGAAGCTTTCTTT. This codes for CASSSVAGDTEAFF.

CDR3 DNA sequence: TGTGCCAGCAGCCCGGCCGGACAGTTGAACACTGAAGCTTTCTTT. Its translation: CASSPAGQLNTEAFF. The rearrangement joins TRBV7-2 to TRBJ1-1; TRBD1 is a possible D gene (6 bases). The germline V gene has CDR1 SGHTA and CDR2 FQGNSA. Trimming took 5 bases from V and 0 from J, leaving 13 bases between them. The CDR3 is made up of 15 amino acids. Based on the CDR3 plus reference TRBV7-2 and TRBJ1-1, the full variable domain is GAGVSQSPSNKVTEKGKDVELRCDPISGHTALYWYRQSLGQGLEFLIYFQGNSAPDKSGLPSDRFSAERTGGSVSTLTIQRTQQEDSAVYLCASSPAGQLNTEAFFGQGTRLTVV.

The chain combines TRBV7-2 with TRBJ1-2; 9 bases match TRBD1. J gave up 4 bases and V 5 bases, and 5 bases lay outside the gene matches. This CDR3 comprises 14 residues. Germline V gives CDR1 SGHTA, CDR2 FQGNSA. The CDR3 bases are TGTGCCAGCAGCCCGGACAGGGGAGGCTATGGCTACACCTTC. This codes for CASSPDRGGYGYTF. Together with reference TRBV7-2 and TRBJ1-2, the CDR3 gives the full variable domain: GAGVSQSPSNKVTEKGKDVELRCDPISGHTALYWYRQSLGQGLEFLIYFQGNSAPDKSGLPSDRFSAERTGGSVSTLTIQRTQQEDSAVYLCASSPDRGGYGYTFGSGTRLTVV.

The rearrangement joins TRBV7-8 to TRBJ1-5, with 7 bases that match TRBD1. CDR1 and CDR2 from the germline V gene are SGHVS and FQNEAQ. This CDR3 has 15 amino acids. V dropped 6 bases and J dropped 4; count of bases not matched to a gene: 9. The CDR3 DNA follows: TGTGCCAGCAGTCCACAGGGGCTTCCGAATCAGCCCCAGCATTTT. The encoded protein is CASSPQGLPNQPQHF.

The CDR3 loop is CASSLTQGSYEQYF. The CDR3 coding sequence is TGTGCCAGCAGCTTAACTCAGGGCAGCTACGAGCAGTACTTC. This chain joins TRBV11-1 and TRBJ2-7, with a weak D call TRBD1 (5 bases). This CDR3 region has 14 residues. Per the germline V gene, CDR1 is SGHAT and CDR2 is FQDESV (reference sequence). Trimming took 2 bases from V and 3 from J, leaving 11 bases between them. Based on the CDR3 plus reference TRBV11-1 and TRBJ2-7, the full variable domain is EAEVAQSPRYKITEKSQAVAFWCDPISGHATLYWYRQILGQGPELLVQFQDESVVDDSQLPKDRFSAERLKGVDSTLKIQPAELGDSAMYLCASSLTQGSYEQYFGPGTRLTVT.

The J gene is TRBJ2-1, the V gene TRBV11-2, with 8 nucleotides matching TRBD2. The germline CDR1 and CDR2 sequences are SGHAT and FQNNGV. The V and J ends lost 5 bases and 6 bases, in that order; junction bases with no gene match: 12. CDR3 length equals 16 residues. The CDR3 nucleotides are TGTGCCAGCAGCCCCCTGGGCGGGGGGTCTACCAATGAGCAGTTCTTC. It is translated as CASSPLGGGSTNEQFF.

The CDR3 loop is CASSPVQNTEAFF. The DNA of the CDR3 is TGTGCCAGCAGCCCAGTCCAGAACACTGAAGCTTTCTTT. This chain uses TRBV3-1 (or the pseudogene TRBV3-2) with TRBJ1-1, with D hard to call. The V end was cut by 4 bases, the J end by 1 base, with 7 bases between. The CDR3 consists of 13 residues. Germline CDR1 and CDR2: LGHDT and YNNKEL (reference sequence).

The chain carries TRBV7-2 and TRBJ1-6, with 8 bases that match TRBD1. Trimming removed 4 bases from V and 9 bases from J; junction bases left unmatched: 5. Per the germline V gene, CDR1 is SGHTA and CDR2 is FQGNSA. This CDR3 contains 14 residues. The CDR3 region has the DNA TGTGCCAGCAGCTCACAGGGGGGTGGTTCACCCCTCCACTTT. Residues: CASSSQGGGSPLHF.

This chain links TRBV19 with TRBJ1-5; no reliable D call. Trimming shortened V by 1 base and J by 6 bases, and 4 bases separated the two germline ends. The CDR3 has 12 residues. Germline assignment: CDR1 LNHDA and CDR2 SQIVND (reference sequence). The CDR3 DNA sequence: TGTGCCAGTAGTATAGGCGCTCAGCCCCAGCATTTT. It is translated as CASSIGAQPQHF.

This clone was seen a single time. V and J are TRBV5-6 and TRBJ1-1; 7 positions match TRBD1. This CDR3 contains 13 residues. Germline lookup yields CDR1 SGHDT and CDR2 YYEEEE. Trimming cost V 0 bases and J 4 bases; bases outside gene matches: 0. The CDR3 DNA sequence: TGTGCCAGCAGCTTGGACAGGGGCACTGAAGCTTTCTTT. Residues: CASSLDRGTEAFF.

This clone was counted between two and nine times. The chain links TRBV6-2 or TRBV6-3 to TRBJ1-1; weak D call: TRBD1 (5 bases). The V end was cut by 5 bases, the J end by 0 bases, with 19 bases between. CDR1 and CDR2 (germline): MNHEY, SVGEGT. This CDR3 has 17 amino acids. The DNA for the CDR3 is TGTGCCAGCAGTCCCCTTTCCGGGGGGGTCGTGAACACTGAAGCTTTCTTT. Amino acids: CASSPLSGGVVNTEAFF.

The chain joins TRBV7-2 to TRBJ1-5, with D maybe TRBD1 (6 bases). Trimming stripped 5 bases from V and 7 bases from J, with 12 bases between. Germline values: CDR1 SGHTA, CDR2 FQGNSA. CDR3 length: 13 amino acids. CDR3 coding DNA: TGTGCCAGCAGCCCAGGGGCGGTGCAGCCCCAGCATTTT. Amino acids: CASSPGAVQPQHF.

This sequence joins TRBV9 and TRBJ2-7; TRBD2 aligns across 9 bases. This CDR3 spans 15 amino acids. J gave up 3 bases and V 10 bases, and 14 bases lay outside the gene matches. Germline V gene lookup returns CDR1 SGDLS and CDR2 YYNGEE. Here the CDR3 DNA reads TGTGCCCGCCGCGCCGGGGCGGGGGGGCTCTACGAGCAGTACTTC. Its translation is CARRAGAGGLYEQYF.

The V call is TRBV18, the J call TRBJ1-2; TRBD1 is a possible D gene (5 bases). The CDR3 length is 17 residues. The V and J ends lost 2 bases and 6 bases respectively, with 22 bases between them. CDR1 and CDR2 from the germline V gene are KGHSH and LQKENI. The CDR3 sequence is CASSPMAGFPIVNGYTF. Here the CDR3 DNA reads TGTGCCAGCTCACCAATGGCAGGGTTTCCTATAGTGAATGGCTACACCTTC.

The chain is built from TRBV4-2 and TRBJ1-1; 9 positions agree with TRBD1. Per the germline V gene, CDR1 is LGHNA and CDR2 is YNFKEQ. Unmatched junction bases numbered 2, after V lost 0 bases and J lost 0 bases. The CDR3 covers 16 residues. CDR3 protein: CASSQEGTGMNTEAFF. CDR3 sequence (DNA): TGTGCCAGCAGCCAAGAGGGGACAGGGATGAACACTGAAGCTTTCTTT.

This chain joins TRBV11-3 and TRBJ1-1; TRBD1 aligns across 8 bases. This CDR3 is 15 amino acids long. In germline, CDR1 is SGHNT, CDR2 YENEEA. The junction had 8 bases not matched to a gene; V was cut back by 7 bases and J by 1 base. CDR3 sequence reads: CASKDVGQGNTEAFF. CDR3 sequence (DNA): TGTGCCAGCAAGGACGTAGGACAGGGGAACACTGAAGCTTTCTTT.